This TCR beta chain was identified in a study of shared clonotypes between healthy human individuals. The ends lost 5 bases at V and 3 bases at J; junction bases unmatched: 4. This CDR3 comprises 14 residues. Germline loops: CDR1 MNHNY, CDR2 SVGAGI (reference sequence). Clones were read by immunoSEQ multiplex PCR, and TCRdb kept only the in-frame ones, dropping some. The sample holds millions of clones, 85% to 95% seen once. Donors, without exception, were Caucasian adults residing in Nashville, Tennessee. This TCR was sampled from a young man in good health. The sample comprised naive CD4+ T cells sorted from blood. As for subset: CD45RA+ positively selected. The V gene is TRBV6-6, the J gene TRBJ2-7; 10 nucleotides agree with TRBD1. This chain's CDR3 is CASSGGQGDYEQYF. CDR3 DNA sequence: TGTGCCAGCAGTGGAGGACAGGGGGACTACGAGCAGTACTTC.